This T cell receptor beta chain is drawn from a study of T cell repertoires in cytomegalovirus infection (dated by TCRdb to the late 2010s). General notes on the study: Alongside well-studied HLA-B-restricted epitopes, the peptide stimulations were aimed at recently identified HLA-C-restricted CMV epitopes, whose presentation resists viral immunomodulation. Donor HLA type was relevant to the analysis, as public TCR beta signatures indicated carriage of CMV infection together with the matching HLA type.

Comment on this clonotype: Its antigen remains unidentified. Base qualities are not recorded, but no much larger clone differs from it by a single base.

Sample treatment or condition, as interpreted from the label and publication: in vitro stimulation with specific CMV peptide epitopes to enrich CMV-specific T cells. What the research found in general, with its limitations: The ex vivo response was dominated by HLA-C-restricted CMV-specific TCR beta clonotypes, which also provided the single most frequent clonotype in two of eight donors. In both this cohort and an independent roughly 350-donor cohort, the cumulative frequency of public TCR beta family members distinguished carriers of CMV infection plus the relevant HLA type.

The instrument given in TCRdb is Illumina HiSeq 1500. TCRdb handled the public reads itself, with Q25 trimming in fastp and clone calling in MiXCR, and kept productive beta chains. When rows share a CDR3 protein, they turn into one entry using the most common DNA and genes. The sample table shows 340,000 or so distinct CDR3 sequences, and roughly 25% are seen once. The ten largest clones take up 10% to 15% of the sample. Based on the germline V gene (reference sequence), the CDR1 and CDR2 sequences are LGHDT and YNNKEL. The CDR3 runs 17 amino acids, cysteine and phenylalanine included. CDR3 DNA is the only sequence kept; it has 51 bases, read in frame from the first base. V and J are trimmed by 1 base and 3 bases, and the gene matches miss 4 bases of the junction.

The sample was cultured PBMCs, taken from culture after CMV antigen stimulation. Here the chain combines TRBV3-1 and TRBJ1-5, with 12 middle bases fitting TRBD1. The source is a human donor in good health (CMV status not recorded). Some clones in this sample may be carry-over from other donors' samples. The DNA is TGTGCCAGCAGCCAAGTGGGACAGGGGGCCCTCAATCAGCCCCAGCATTTT. Its protein product is CASSQVGQGALNQPQHF.